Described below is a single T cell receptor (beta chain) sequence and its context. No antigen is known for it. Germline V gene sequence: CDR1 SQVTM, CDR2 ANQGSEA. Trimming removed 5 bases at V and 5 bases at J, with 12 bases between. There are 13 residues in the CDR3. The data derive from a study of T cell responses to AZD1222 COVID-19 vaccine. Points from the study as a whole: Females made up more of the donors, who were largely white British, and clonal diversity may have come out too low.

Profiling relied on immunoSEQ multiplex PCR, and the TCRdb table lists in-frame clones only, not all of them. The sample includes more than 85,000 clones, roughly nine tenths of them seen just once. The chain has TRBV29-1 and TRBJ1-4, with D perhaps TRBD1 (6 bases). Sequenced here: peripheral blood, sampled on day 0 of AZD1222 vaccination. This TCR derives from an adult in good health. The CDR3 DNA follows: TGCAGCGTTCTCAAGGGGGGAAATGAAAAACTGTTTTTT. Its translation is CSVLKGGNEKLFF.